A single sample is the source of the 23 T cell receptor beta chains below, sequenced in a study of T-cell reconstitution after alpha-beta-depleted transplantation in children. This sample's TCRbeta library carried unique molecular identifier barcodes. TCRdb reanalysed the PCR reads using MiXCR and keeps one entry per CDR3 protein. This table holds a few hundred thousand distinct CDR3 sequences, 43% found once. The source was PBMCs, collected before TCRalphabeta/CD19-depleted stem cell transplant. These receptors all stem from a girl aged 2-10 years with aplastic anemia, due to receive a stem cell transplant.

Comments on this clonotype: The CDR3 carries no conserved terminal phenylalanine or tryptophan, so it likely arises from a read error. V gene TRBV7-3 combines with J gene TRBJ2-5; TRBD2 matches 12 bases. The trim removed 3 bases at V and 5 bases at J, leaving 4 bases unmatched. Germline V gives CDR1 SGHTA, CDR2 FQGTGA. The CDR3 is made up of 15 amino acids. The CDR3 DNA follows: TGTGCCAGCAGCTTTCTAGCGGGAGGGCCCGAGACCCAGTACTTG. Its translation: CASSFLAGGPETQYL.

This clonotype was picked up many times. This chain connects TRBV7-3 to TRBJ1-1; 11 bases are shared with TRBD1. Germline V CDR1 and CDR2: SGHTA, FQGTGA. Unmatched junction bases numbered 4, after V lost 0 bases and J lost 4 bases. The CDR3 extends over 16 amino acids. CDR3 residues: CASSLTPGTGGTEAFF. The CDR3 DNA reads TGTGCCAGCAGCTTAACCCCCGGGACAGGGGGCACTGAAGCTTTCTTT. The full variable domain, its missing parts supplied by reference TRBV7-3 and TRBJ1-1, is GAGVSQTPSNKVTEKGKYVELRCDPISGHTALYWYRQSLGQGPEFLIYFQGTGAADDSGLPNDRFFAVRPEGSVSTLKIQRTERGDSAVYLCASSLTPGTGGTEAFFGQGTRLTVV.

About this clonotype itself: This CDR3 is missing its conserved last phenylalanine or tryptophan, likely due to a read error. The CDR3 region is CSARVAQGSLPYEQYL. CDR3 DNA: TGCAGTGCTAGAGTGGCACAGGGAAGTCTCCCCTACGAGCAGTACTTA. The rearrangement links TRBV20-1 to TRBJ2-7; weak D call: TRBD1 (6 bases). V was clipped by 1 base and J by 2 bases, with 18 bases between them. Germline CDR1 reads DFQATT; CDR2 reads SNEGSKA (reference sequence). This CDR3 comprises 16 residues.

This clonotype has at least ten counts. The genes are TRBV29-1 and TRBJ2-7, with no clear D. In germline, CDR1 is SQVTM, CDR2 ANQGSEA. The CDR3 sequence is 12 residues long. V was pared by 4 bases and J by 7 bases, with 14 bases between. The CDR3 region has the DNA TGCAGCGTTGTGGACGGACCGAGGGAGCAGTACTTC. Its protein product is CSVVDGPREQYF.

CDR3 nucleotide sequence: TGCGCCAGCAGCTTGGGACAGGGAACCGGGGAGCTGTTTTTT. This sequence encodes CASSLGQGTGELFF. The genes are TRBV5-1 and TRBJ2-2; 7 bases align to TRBD1. V was clipped by 0 bases and J by 5 bases; unmatched bases: 1. Germline V gives CDR1 SGHRS, CDR2 YFSETQ. CDR3 length: 14 amino acids.

At least ten counts were recorded for this clonotype. The chain combines TRBV28 with TRBJ2-2; no firm D call. Between the trimmed V and J ends, which lost 3 bases and 6 bases, there was a span of 8 bases. The germline gives CDR1 MDHEN, CDR2 SYDVKM. The CDR3 is 13 amino acids. CDR3 nucleotides: TGTGCCAGCAGTTTTCGAGGAGCCGGGGAGCTGTTTTTT. Translated, it gives CASSFRGAGELFF.

This clonotype was seen a handful of times. The V call is TRBV6-5, the J call TRBJ2-7; D possibly uses TRBD1 or TRBD2 (5 bases each). CDR1 and CDR2 from the germline V gene are MNHEY and SVGAGI. Trimming stripped 0 bases from V and 5 bases from J, with 20 bases between. There are 17 residues in the CDR3. CDR3 sequence: CASSYSPRGGSVHEQYF. The DNA of the CDR3 is TGTGCCAGCAGTTACTCGCCCCGGGGCGGGTCAGTCCACGAGCAGTACTTC.

This clonotype turned up a few times. The J gene is TRBJ1-5, the V gene TRBV20-1; TRBD1 is a possible D gene (5 bases). The CDR3 loop spans 16 amino acids. V gave up 4 bases and J gave up 7 bases, with 23 bases separating them. Germline-derived CDR1 and CDR2 are DFQATT and SNEGSKA (reference sequence). The CDR3 region has the DNA TGCAGTGCTATTCCCTCGAGGGGCCTGGGAGGGCAGCCCCAGCATTTT. This encodes CSAIPSRGLGGQPQHF.

The CDR3 reads CASSQDPAGGGETQYF. In DNA form, the CDR3 reads TGTGCCAGCAGCCAAGACCCAGCGGGGGGTGGAGAGACCCAGTACTTC. The chain couples TRBV4-2 to TRBJ2-5, with TRBD2 identical over 9 bases. Germline lookup yields CDR1 LGHNA and CDR2 YNFKEQ. The CDR3 covers 16 residues. Unmatched junction bases numbered 6, after V lost 0 bases and J lost 4 bases.

This clonotype has more than one count but fewer than ten. The chain links TRBV4-1 to TRBJ2-3; 9 nucleotides agree with TRBD2. The junction had 6 bases not matched to a gene; V was cut back by 3 bases and J by 5 bases. There are 15 residues in the CDR3. CDR1 is MGHRA and CDR2 is YSYEKL in the germline V gene. The CDR3 nucleotides are TGCGCCAGCAGCCATCTTAGCGGGGGACAAGATACGCAGTATTTT. Its translation is CASSHLSGGQDTQYF.

V is TRBV4-1 and J is TRBJ2-3; 10 bases fit TRBD1. The CDR3 loop spans 16 amino acids. The junction had 6 bases not matched to a gene; V was cut back by 1 base and J by 5 bases. Germline values: CDR1 MGHRA, CDR2 YSYEKL. CDR3 protein: CASSQGTGGRIDTQYF. CDR3 sequence (DNA): TGCGCCAGCAGCCAAGGGACAGGGGGGCGGATAGATACGCAGTATTTT.

This clonotype was seen a few times. CDR3 sequence (DNA): TGTGCCAGCAGCTTAGCCCCCAGCTCCTACGAGCAGTACTTC. Encoded protein: CASSLAPSSYEQYF. The genes are TRBV7-2 and TRBJ2-7; D call uncertain. Per germline, CDR1 SGHTA and CDR2 FQGNSA. The length of the CDR3 is 14 residues. Trimming took 0 bases from V and 0 from J, leaving 6 bases between them.

This clonotype was counted ten times or more. The chain couples TRBV6-1 to TRBJ2-5, with 16 bases matching TRBD2. Looked up from germline, CDR1 is MNHNS and CDR2 is SASEGT. CDR3 length: 16 residues. V was clipped by 5 bases and J by 5 bases; unmatched bases: 5. CDR3 residues: CASSLGLAGGLETQYF. In nucleotides, the CDR3 is TGTGCCAGCAGTCTGGGACTAGCGGGAGGGCTCGAGACCCAGTACTTC.

The table lists this clonotype with a few counts. The chain combines TRBV5-5 with TRBJ2-7; D ambiguous. V was cut by 1 base and J by 3 bases, with 11 bases left in between. CDR3 length equals 14 residues. The germline CDR1 and CDR2 sequences are SGHKS and YYEKEE (reference sequence). The CDR3 is CASSLRQDHYEQYF. CDR3 nucleotide sequence: TGTGCCAGCAGCTTGCGGCAGGATCACTACGAGCAGTACTTC.

This clonotype was observed a few times. The V and J genes are TRBV20-1 and TRBJ2-5; 11 bases match TRBD2. The V segment lost 1 base and the J segment 4 bases; nucleotides outside the gene matches: 14. CDR3 size: 18 residues. Looked up from germline, CDR1 is DFQATT and CDR2 is SNEGSKA (reference sequence). CDR3 sequence reads: CSARGSGLAAVDRETQYF. In DNA, the CDR3 is TGCAGTGCTAGAGGGTCGGGACTAGCGGCGGTCGATCGAGAGACCCAGTACTTC.

This clonotype was seen more than once but under ten times. V and J are TRBV29-1 and TRBJ2-6; D is uncertain. Trimming stripped 4 bases from V and 0 bases from J, with 7 bases between. The CDR3 contains 14 residues. Germline loops: CDR1 SQVTM, CDR2 ANQGSEA. As DNA, the CDR3 is TGCAGCGTTGGGGCGAGCTCTGGGGCCAACGTCCTGACTTTC. Its protein product is CSVGASSGANVLTF.

This clonotype was detected only a few times. The V gene is TRBV11-1, the J gene TRBJ2-7; 10 bases line up with TRBD2. The J segment lost 2 bases and the V segment lost 4 bases, leaving 17 bases of the junction unmatched. The CDR3 has 19 residues. Germline V lookup: CDR1 SGHAT, CDR2 FQDESV (reference sequence). The CDR3 sequence is CASSSVRRASGSHPYEQYF. The DNA for the CDR3 is TGTGCCAGCAGCTCCGTCCGGCGGGCTAGCGGGAGCCACCCCTACGAGCAGTACTTC. The full variable domain, in which reference TRBV11-1 and TRBJ2-7 provide the parts outside the CDR3, is EAEVAQSPRYKITEKSQAVAFWCDPISGHATLYWYRQILGQGPELLVQFQDESVVDDSQLPKDRFSAERLKGVDSTLKIQPAELGDSAMYLCASSSVRRASGSHPYEQYFGPGTRLTVT.

This clonotype was observed many times. This chain uses TRBV5-1 with TRBJ2-1; D might be TRBD1 (6 bases). The length of the CDR3 is 15 residues. The V end lost 4 bases, the J end lost 6 bases, and 17 bases lay between the germline ends. Germline lookup yields CDR1 SGHRS and CDR2 YFSETQ. CDR3 region: CASSPLTGNVNEQFF. The CDR3 DNA is TGCGCCAGCAGCCCGCTAACAGGGAACGTCAATGAGCAGTTCTTC.

V is TRBV4-1 and J is TRBJ2-5; 9 nucleotides line up with TRBD2. V trimming: 5 bases; J trimming: 5 bases; junction bases outside the gene matches: 12. Germline CDR1 and CDR2: MGHRA and YSYEKL. This CDR3 comprises 16 residues. The CDR3 spells CASSTRTSANGETQYF. In nucleotides, the CDR3 is TGCGCCAGCAGCACCCGGACTAGCGCCAATGGGGAGACCCAGTACTTC.

This clonotype was observed a few times. The chain is built from TRBV7-3 and TRBJ2-7; tentative D call: TRBD2 (6 bases). Trimming left V 3 bases short and J 0 bases short, with 15 bases between. The CDR3 is made up of 16 amino acids. Per germline, CDR1 SGHTA and CDR2 FQGTGA. CDR3 region: CASSFAGTPGSYEQYF. CDR3 DNA: TGTGCCAGCAGCTTCGCCGGGACTCCTGGCTCCTACGAGCAGTACTTC.

This clonotype was recorded only once. This chain uses TRBV20-1 with TRBJ2-1; no clear D. V was trimmed by 1 base and J by 8 bases, leaving 12 bases between them. The CDR3 is 13 amino acids. Germline CDR1 reads DFQATT; CDR2 reads SNEGSKA (reference sequence). The CDR3 bases are TGCAGTGCTAGAGCGTGGGTATCCCATGAGCAGTTCTTC. This encodes CSARAWVSHEQFF.

This clonotype was observed a handful of times. CDR3 DNA: TGCGCCAGCAGCCTCCCGTTTAGCGGGGTGAACACCGGGGAGCTGTTTTTT. Translating gives CASSLPFSGVNTGELFF. V and J are TRBV4-1 and TRBJ2-2; TRBD2 agrees at 8 bases. CDR1 is MGHRA and CDR2 is YSYEKL in the germline V gene. The CDR3 contains 17 residues. V lost 4 bases, J lost 1 base, and 8 bases stayed unmatched.

V gene TRBV15 combines with J gene TRBJ1-5, with 11 nucleotides matching TRBD1. V dropped 3 bases and J dropped 4; count of bases not matched to a gene: 2. Germline V gene lookup returns CDR1 LNHNV and CDR2 YYDKDF (reference sequence). The CDR3 spans 15 residues. Here the CDR3 reads CATSRGQGENQPQHF. CDR3 in DNA: TGTGCCACCAGCAGGGGACAGGGGGAAAATCAGCCCCAGCATTTT.